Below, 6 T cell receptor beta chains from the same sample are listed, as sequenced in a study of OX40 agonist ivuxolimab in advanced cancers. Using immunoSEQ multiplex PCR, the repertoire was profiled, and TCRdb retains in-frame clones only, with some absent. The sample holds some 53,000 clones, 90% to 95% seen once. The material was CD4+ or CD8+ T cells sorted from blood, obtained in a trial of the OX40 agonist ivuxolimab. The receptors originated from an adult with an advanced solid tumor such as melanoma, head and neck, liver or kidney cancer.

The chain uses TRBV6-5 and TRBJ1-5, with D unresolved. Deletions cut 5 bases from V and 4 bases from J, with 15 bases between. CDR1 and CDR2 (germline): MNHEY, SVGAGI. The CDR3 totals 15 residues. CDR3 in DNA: TGTGCCAGCAGTCCCCTGCGGCAGCCTAATCAGCCCCAGCATTTT. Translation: CASSPLRQPNQPQHF.

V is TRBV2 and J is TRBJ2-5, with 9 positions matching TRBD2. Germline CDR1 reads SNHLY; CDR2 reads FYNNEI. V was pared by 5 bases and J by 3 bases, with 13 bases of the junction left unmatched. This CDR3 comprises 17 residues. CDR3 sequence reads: CASSPEALLAGEETQYF. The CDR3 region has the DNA TGTGCCAGCAGTCCTGAAGCCCTACTAGCGGGTGAAGAGACCCAGTACTTC.

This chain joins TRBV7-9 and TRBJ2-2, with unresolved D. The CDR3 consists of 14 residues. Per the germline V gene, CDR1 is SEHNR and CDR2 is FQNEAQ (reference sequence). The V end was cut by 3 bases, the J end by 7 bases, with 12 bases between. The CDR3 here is CASSLIDLGGELFF. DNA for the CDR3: TGTGCCAGCAGCTTGATTGACCTCGGCGGGGAGCTGTTTTTT.

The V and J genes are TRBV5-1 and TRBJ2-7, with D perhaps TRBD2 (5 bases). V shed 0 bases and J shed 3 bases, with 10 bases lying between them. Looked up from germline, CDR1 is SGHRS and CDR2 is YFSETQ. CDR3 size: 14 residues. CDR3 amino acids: CASSLEGDFYEQYF. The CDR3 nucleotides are TGCGCCAGCAGCTTGGAGGGAGACTTCTACGAGCAGTACTTC.

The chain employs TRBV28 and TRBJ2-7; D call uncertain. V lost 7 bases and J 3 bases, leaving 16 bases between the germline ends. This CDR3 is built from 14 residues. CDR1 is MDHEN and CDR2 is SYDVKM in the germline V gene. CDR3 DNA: TGTGCCAGCACTCCCCGGCCGGGCCTCTACGAGCAGTACTTC. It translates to CASTPRPGLYEQYF.

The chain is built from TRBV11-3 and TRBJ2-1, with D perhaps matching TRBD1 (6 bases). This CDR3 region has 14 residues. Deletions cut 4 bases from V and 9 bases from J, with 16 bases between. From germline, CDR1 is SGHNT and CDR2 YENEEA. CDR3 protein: CASSYGQFYPEQFF. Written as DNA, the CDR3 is TGTGCCAGCAGCTACGGACAGTTTTATCCTGAGCAGTTCTTC.